This T cell receptor (beta chain) was retrieved from a study of shared clonotypes between healthy human individuals. About this clone: A read error may be the cause here, since a much bigger clone is one base away. The same CDR3 also results from other DNA sequences found in this sample.

The naive CD8 fraction comprised CD45RO-negative cells positively selected for CCR7 and excluded terminally differentiated effector memory CD45RA+ cells. Generated by immunoSEQ multiplex PCR, the TCRdb table keeps only in-frame clones and is missing some. The sample shows around 1.9 million clones, around 93% of them seen only once. This TCR came from a young man in good health. Some clones in this sample may be carry-over from other donors' samples. Sequenced material: naive CD8+ T cells from PBMCs.

CDR3 in amino acids: CASSFSHEQYF. The CDR3 region has the DNA TGTGCCAGCAGCTTCTCCCACGAGCAGTACTTC. This chain connects TRBV7-9 to TRBJ2-7; D gene unclear. CDR1 SEHNR and CDR2 FQNEAQ come from the germline V gene (reference sequence). The CDR3 consists of 11 residues. The full variable domain, with the rest looked up from reference TRBV7-9 and TRBJ2-7, is DTGVSQNPRHKITKRGQNVTFRCDPISEHNRLYWYRQTLGQGPEFLTYFQNEAQLEKSRLLSDRFSAERPKGSFSTLEIQRTEQGDSAMYLCASSFSHEQYFGPGTRLTVT.